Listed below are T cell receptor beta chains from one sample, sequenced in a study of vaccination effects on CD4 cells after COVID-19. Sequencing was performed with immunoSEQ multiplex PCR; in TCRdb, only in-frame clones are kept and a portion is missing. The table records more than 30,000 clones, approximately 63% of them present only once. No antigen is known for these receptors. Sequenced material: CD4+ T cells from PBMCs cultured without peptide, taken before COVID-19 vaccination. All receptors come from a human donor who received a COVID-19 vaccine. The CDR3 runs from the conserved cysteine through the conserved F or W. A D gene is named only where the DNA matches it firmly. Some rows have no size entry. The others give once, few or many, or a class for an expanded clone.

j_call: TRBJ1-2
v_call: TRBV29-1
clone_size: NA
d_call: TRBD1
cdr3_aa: CSVYEDRGGDGYTF
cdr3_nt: TGCAGCGTCTACGAGGACAGGGGAGGAGATGGCTACACCTTC

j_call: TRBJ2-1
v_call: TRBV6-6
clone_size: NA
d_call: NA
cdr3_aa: CASSSTGHGNRNEQFF
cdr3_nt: TGTGCCAGCAGTTCGACGGGACACGGGAACCGGAATGAGCAGTTCTTC

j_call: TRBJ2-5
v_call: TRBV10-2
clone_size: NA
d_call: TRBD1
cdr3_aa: CASSESDRGETQYF
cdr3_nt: TGCGCCAGCAGTGAGTCTGACAGGGGAGAGACCCAGTACTTC

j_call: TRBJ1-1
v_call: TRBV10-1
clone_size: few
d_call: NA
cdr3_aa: CASREDTDTEAFF
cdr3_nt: TGCGCCAGCAGGGAGGACACGGACACTGAAGCTTTCTTT

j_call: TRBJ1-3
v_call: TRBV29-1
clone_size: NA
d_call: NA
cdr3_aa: CSFTDPSMNTIYF
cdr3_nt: TGCAGCTTCACCGACCCCTCTATGAACACCATATATTTT

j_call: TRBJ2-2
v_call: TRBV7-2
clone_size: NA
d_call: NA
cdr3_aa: CASSLGGSNTGELFF
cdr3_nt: TGTGCCAGCAGCTTAGGGGGATCGAACACCGGGGAGCTGTTTTTT

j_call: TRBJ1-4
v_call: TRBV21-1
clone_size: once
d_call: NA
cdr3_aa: CASSKGDSQNEKLFF
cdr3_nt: TGTGCCAGCAGCAAAGGGGACAGCCAAAATGAAAAACTGTTTTTT

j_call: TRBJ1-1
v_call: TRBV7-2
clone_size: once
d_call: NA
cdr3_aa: CASSLSGGLTEAFF
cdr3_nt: TGTGCCAGCAGCTTATCGGGGGGCCTGACTGAAGCTTTCTTT

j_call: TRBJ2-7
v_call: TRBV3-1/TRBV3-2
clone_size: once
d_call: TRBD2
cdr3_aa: CASSRLADHYEQYF
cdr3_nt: TGTGCCAGCAGCCGTCTAGCGGACCATTACGAGCAGTACTTC

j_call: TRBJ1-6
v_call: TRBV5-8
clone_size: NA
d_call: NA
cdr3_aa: CASSLVESLNSPLHF
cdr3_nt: TGTGCCAGCAGCTTGGTGGAAAGCTTAAATTCACCCCTCCACTTT

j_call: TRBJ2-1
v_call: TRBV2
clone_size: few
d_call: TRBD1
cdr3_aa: CASNGDRGGNEQFF
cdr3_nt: TGTGCCAGCAACGGGGACAGGGGTGGCAATGAGCAGTTCTTC

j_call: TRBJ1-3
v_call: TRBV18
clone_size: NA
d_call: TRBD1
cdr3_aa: CASSPGQGAYGNTIYF
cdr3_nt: TGTGCCAGCTCACCGGGACAGGGGGCGTACGGAAACACCATATATTTT

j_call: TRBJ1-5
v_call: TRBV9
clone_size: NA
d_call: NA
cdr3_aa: CASSPGLYSNQPQHF
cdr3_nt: TGTGCCAGCAGCCCAGGACTGTATAGCAATCAGCCCCAGCATTTT

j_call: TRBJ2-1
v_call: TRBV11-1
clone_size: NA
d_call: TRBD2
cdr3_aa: CASSLAIRTSGHNEQFF
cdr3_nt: TGTGCCAGCAGCTTAGCCATAAGGACTAGCGGGCATAATGAGCAGTTCTTC

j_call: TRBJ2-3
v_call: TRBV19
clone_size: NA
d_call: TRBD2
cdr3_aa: CASSITSGGRGDTQYF
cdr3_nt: TGTGCCAGTAGTATAACTAGCGGGGGGCGCGGGGATACGCAGTATTTT

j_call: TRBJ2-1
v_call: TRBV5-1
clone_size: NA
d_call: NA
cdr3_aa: CASSSRKRDYNEQFF
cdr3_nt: TGCGCCAGCAGCTCCCGAAAAAGAGACTACAATGAGCAGTTCTTC

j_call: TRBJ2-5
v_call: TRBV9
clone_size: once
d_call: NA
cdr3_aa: CASSVGGALQETQYF
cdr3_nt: TGTGCCAGCAGCGTAGGGGGAGCGCTGCAAGAGACCCAGTACTTC

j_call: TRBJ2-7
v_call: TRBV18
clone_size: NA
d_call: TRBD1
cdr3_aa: CASSPLDRGSSYEQYF
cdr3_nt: TGTGCCAGCTCACCATTGGACAGGGGGAGCTCCTACGAGCAGTACTTC

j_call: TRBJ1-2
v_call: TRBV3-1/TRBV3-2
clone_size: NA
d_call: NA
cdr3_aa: CASRHSTNRGGYGYTF
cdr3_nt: TGTGCCAGCAGACACTCTACGAATAGGGGGGGATATGGCTACACCTTC

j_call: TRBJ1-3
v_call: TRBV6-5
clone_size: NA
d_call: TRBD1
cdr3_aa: CASRADRVAGNTIYF
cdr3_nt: TGTGCCAGCAGAGCCGACAGGGTGGCTGGAAACACCATATATTTT

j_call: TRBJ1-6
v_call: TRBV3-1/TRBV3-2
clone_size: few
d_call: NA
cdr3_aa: CASSLAGTPPLHF
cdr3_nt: TGTGCCAGCAGCTTGGCCGGGACACCACCCCTCCACTTT

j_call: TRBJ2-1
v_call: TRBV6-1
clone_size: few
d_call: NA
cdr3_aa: CASSEVGEQFF
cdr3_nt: TGTGCCAGCAGTGAAGTAGGTGAGCAGTTCTTC

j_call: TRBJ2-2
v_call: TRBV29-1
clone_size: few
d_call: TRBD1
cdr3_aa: CSVDTGTGVGELFF
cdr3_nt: TGCAGCGTTGATACCGGGACAGGGGTCGGGGAGCTGTTTTTT

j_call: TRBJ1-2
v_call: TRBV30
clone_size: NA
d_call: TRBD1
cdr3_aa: CAWSVQGADGYTF
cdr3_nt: TGTGCCTGGAGTGTACAGGGGGCAGATGGCTACACCTTC

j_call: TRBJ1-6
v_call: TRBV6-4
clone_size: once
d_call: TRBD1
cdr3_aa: CASSDGTGGNSPLHF
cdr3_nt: TGTGCCAGCAGTGACGGGACAGGGGGCAATTCACCCCTCCACTTT

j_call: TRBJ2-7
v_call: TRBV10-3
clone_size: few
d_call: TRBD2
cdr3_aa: CATALAGAYEQYF
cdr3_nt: TGTGCCACCGCACTAGCGGGGGCCTACGAGCAGTACTTC

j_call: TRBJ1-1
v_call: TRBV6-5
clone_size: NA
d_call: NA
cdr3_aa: CASRRTQNTEAFF
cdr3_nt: TGTGCCAGCCGAAGGACACAGAACACTGAAGCTTTCTTT

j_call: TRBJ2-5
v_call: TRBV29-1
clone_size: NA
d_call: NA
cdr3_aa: CSGAIITGTQLRETQYF
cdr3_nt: TGCAGCGGTGCAATTATTACCGGGACCCAGCTTCGAGAGACCCAGTACTTC

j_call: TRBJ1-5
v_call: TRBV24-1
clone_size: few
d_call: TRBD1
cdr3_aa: CATSETGGTQPQHF
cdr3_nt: TGTGCCACCAGTGAGACAGGGGGCACTCAGCCCCAGCATTTT

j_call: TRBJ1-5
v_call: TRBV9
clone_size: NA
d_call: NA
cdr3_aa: CASSVVGPTDLNQPQHF
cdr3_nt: TGTGCCAGCAGCGTAGTTGGCCCGACGGACCTGAATCAGCCCCAGCATTTT

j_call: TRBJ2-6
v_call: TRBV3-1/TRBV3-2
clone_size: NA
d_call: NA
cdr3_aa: CASSPTTWVLLRANVLTF
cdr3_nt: TGTGCCAGCAGCCCAACCACGTGGGTCCTCCTAAGGGCCAACGTCCTGACTTTC

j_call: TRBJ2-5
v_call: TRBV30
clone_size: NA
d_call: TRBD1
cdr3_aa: CAWSSRGQETQYF
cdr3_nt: TGTGCCTGGAGTTCTAGGGGGCAGGAGACCCAGTACTTC

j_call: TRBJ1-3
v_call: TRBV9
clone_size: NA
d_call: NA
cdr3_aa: CASSDPPGSGNTIYF
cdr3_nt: TGTGCCAGCAGCGACCCACCCGGTTCTGGAAACACCATATATTTT

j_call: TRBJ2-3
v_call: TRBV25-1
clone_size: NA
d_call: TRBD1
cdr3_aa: CASSPTGGVSDTQYF
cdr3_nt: TGTGCCAGCAGTCCCACAGGGGGCGTCTCCGATACGCAGTATTTT

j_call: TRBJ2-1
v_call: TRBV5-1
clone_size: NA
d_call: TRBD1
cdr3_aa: CASSLAFSLRGQGLDGLEQFF
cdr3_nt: TGCGCCAGCAGCTTGGCCTTTTCTCTAAGGGGACAGGGATTAGACGGTTTAGAGCAGTTCTTC

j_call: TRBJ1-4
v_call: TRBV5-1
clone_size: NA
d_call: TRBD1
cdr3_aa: CASSLAGTGFGGEKLFF
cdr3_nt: TGCGCCAGCAGCTTGGCCGGGACAGGGTTTGGAGGGGAAAAACTGTTTTTT

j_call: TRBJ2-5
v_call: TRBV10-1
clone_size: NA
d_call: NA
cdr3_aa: CASSESFRETSTQYF
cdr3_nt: TGCGCCAGCAGTGAGTCGTTCCGGGAGACGTCGACCCAGTACTTC

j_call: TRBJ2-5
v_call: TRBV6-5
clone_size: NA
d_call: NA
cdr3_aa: CASSYSGIPGETQYF
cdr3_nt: TGTGCCAGCAGTTACTCTGGGATCCCGGGGGAGACCCAGTACTTC

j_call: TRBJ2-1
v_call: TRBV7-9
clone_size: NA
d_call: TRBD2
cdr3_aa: CASSYERGGLTEQFF
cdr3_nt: TGTGCCAGCAGCTATGAGCGGGGGGGCTTGACTGAGCAGTTCTTC

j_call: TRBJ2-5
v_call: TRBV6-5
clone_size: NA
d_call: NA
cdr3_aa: CASSSQGKTQYF
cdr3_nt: TGTGCCAGCAGTTCGCAGGGGAAGACCCAGTACTTC

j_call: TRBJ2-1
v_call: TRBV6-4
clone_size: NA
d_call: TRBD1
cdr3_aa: CASSRQGAAYNEQFF
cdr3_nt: TGTGCCAGCAGTCGACAGGGGGCAGCCTACAATGAGCAGTTCTTC

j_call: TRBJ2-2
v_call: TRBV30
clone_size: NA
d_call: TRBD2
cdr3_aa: CAWSGETSGTTGELFF
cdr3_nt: TGTGCCTGGAGTGGAGAGACTAGCGGGACAACCGGGGAGCTGTTTTTT

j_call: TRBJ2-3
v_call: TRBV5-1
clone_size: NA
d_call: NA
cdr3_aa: CASSPGGRISTDTQYF
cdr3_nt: TGCGCCAGCAGCCCCGGTGGGCGGATTAGCACAGATACGCAGTATTTT

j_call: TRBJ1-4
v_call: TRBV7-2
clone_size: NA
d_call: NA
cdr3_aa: CASSLYFRSGNEKLFF
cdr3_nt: TGTGCCAGCAGCTTATATTTCCGGAGCGGGAATGAAAAACTGTTTTTT

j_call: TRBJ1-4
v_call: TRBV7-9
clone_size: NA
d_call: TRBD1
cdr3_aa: CASIRSGTGGEKLFF
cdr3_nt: TGTGCCAGCATCCGGTCGGGGACAGGGGGAGAAAAACTGTTTTTT

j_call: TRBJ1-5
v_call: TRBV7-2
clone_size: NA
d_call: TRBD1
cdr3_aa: CASSALGTGVNQPQHF
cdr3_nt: TGTGCCAGCAGCGCTCTTGGGACAGGAGTTAATCAGCCCCAGCATTTT

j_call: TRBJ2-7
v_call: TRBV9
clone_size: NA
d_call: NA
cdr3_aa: CASSSRAGYEQYF
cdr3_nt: TGTGCCAGCAGCTCGCGGGCCGGCTACGAGCAGTACTTC